This T cell receptor beta chain originates from a study of regulatory T cells in long-lasting Graves disease. The study's findings and limits: Sampling was limited to peripheral blood rather than thyroid tissue.

Time point specified: persistent/refractory GD, antithyroid drugs over 5 years with positive TRAb. PBMC RNA served as the TCR library source. The patients included were those that came from an endocrinology department in Xi'an, China. Peripheral blood, around 9.7 milliliters per patient, was collected in EDTA tubes. CDR3-region Arm-PCR and iRepertoire HTBI primers produced the TCR beta libraries. TCRdb ran MiXCR on the multiplex PCR reads and lists one entry per CDR3 protein. The table shows 400,000 to 500,000 distinct CDR3 sequences, with around 20% occurring only once. A word on this clonotype: The antigen remains undetermined.

The sample here was peripheral blood mononuclear cells (PBMCs), taken when the disease was refractory, from a patient treated with antithyroid drugs. The source is a female donor with Graves disease.

The CDR3 DNA follows: TGCGCCAGCAGCTTGGATCCAGGGACCAACACTGAAGCTTTCTTT. The encoded protein is CASSLDPGTNTEAFF. V and J are TRBV5-1 and TRBJ1-1, with a tentative D call TRBD1 (5 bases). The germline V gene encodes CDR1 SGHRS and CDR2 YFSETQ. This CDR3 spans 15 amino acids. V was pared by 0 bases and J by 2 bases, with 11 bases between. Full variable domain (missing parts from reference TRBV5-1 and TRBJ1-1): KAGVTQTPRYLIKTRGQQVTLSCSPISGHRSVSWYQQTPGQGLQFLFEYFSETQRNKGNFPGRFSGRQFSNSRSEMNVSTLELGDSALYLCASSLDPGTNTEAFFGQGTRLTVV.